A few counts support the clone carrying this T cell receptor (beta chain). As yet, its antigen is unknown. These data come from a study of OX40 agonist ivuxolimab in advanced cancers. Study information: At doses from 0.01 to 10 mg/kg, patients were given intravenous ivuxolimab every 2 weeks. Partial responses occurred in three patients (one hepatocellular carcinoma, two cutaneous melanoma).

Whole-study results and caveats: Clonal expansion among partial responders at 0.1-3.0 mg/kg ranked near the lowest. CD8+ T cells were the subset that, on average, had more expanded clones than CD4+.

J lost 0 bases, V lost 7 bases, and 9 bases had no gene match. The CDR3 sequence is 15 residues long. Germline V gives CDR1 SQVTM, CDR2 ANQGSEA. Profiled with immunoSEQ multiplex PCR; TCRdb holds only in-frame clones, not every one. The sample has around 40,000 clones; roughly 82% are singletons. This TCR was recovered from an adult with an advanced solid tumor such as melanoma, head and neck, liver or kidney cancer. This chain uses TRBV29-1 with TRBJ1-3; 7 bases agree with TRBD1. The source material was CD4+ or CD8+ T cells sorted from blood, sampled in a trial of the OX40 agonist ivuxolimab. CDR3 amino acids: CSAQGGSNSGNTIYF. Here the CDR3 DNA reads TGCAGCGCCCAGGGGGGGTCGAACTCTGGAAACACCATATATTTT.